The 25 T cell receptor beta chains presented below share a single source sample, sequenced in a study of cytomegalovirus exposure and HLA in healthy donors. Researchers ran the PCR with 60 Vbeta and 13 Jbeta primers. Data came from immunoSEQ multiplex PCR; TCRdb stores just in-frame clones and leaves some out. The table includes 90,000 or so clones, around four fifths detected once. Material: PBMCs. These receptors were obtained from a boy aged 5-17 years in good health and CMV-seronegative.

This clone appeared a few times. The chain has TRBV7-2 and TRBJ1-1; D gene ambiguous. The CDR3 has 13 amino acids. Germline V gene data show CDR1 as SGHTA and CDR2 as FQGNSA. V lost 5 bases and J lost 0, with 7 bases in between. The CDR3 is CASSRIMNTEAFF. In DNA, the CDR3 is TGTGCCAGCAGCCGTATTATGAACACTGAAGCTTTCTTT.

The chain combines TRBV28 with TRBJ2-7; a weak D match, TRBD1 (7 bases). V was cut by 5 bases and J by 7 bases, with 18 bases left in between. The CDR3 is 14 residues long. Germline CDR1 is MDHEN and CDR2 is SYDVKM. The CDR3 coding sequence is TGTGCCAGCAGTCTAAGGAGGGGGCCGGGAGAGCAGTACTTC. This encodes CASSLRRGPGEQYF.

V gene TRBV27 combines with J gene TRBJ2-5; D uncertain. V dropped 5 bases and J dropped 1 base, with 8 bases sitting between them. This CDR3 contains 13 residues. Germline V gene sequence: CDR1 MNHEY, CDR2 SMNVEV (reference sequence). The CDR3 here is CASSPRVQETQYF. For the CDR3, the DNA is TGTGCCAGCAGTCCACGAGTCCAAGAGACCCAGTACTTC.

The chain couples TRBV6-5 to TRBJ1-2; TRBD1 might be the D (5 bases). CDR3 length: 14 residues. The V gene's germline CDR1 is MNHEY and CDR2 SVGAGI. The V end was cut by 6 bases, the J end by 9 bases, with 20 bases between. CDR3 bases: TGTGCCAGCAGGCAACCCCCGGGGGGAGTTCGCTACACCTTC. Protein sequence: CASRQPPGGVRYTF.

Written as DNA, the CDR3 is TGTGCCAGCAGCGCGAGGACAGGGGAAGAGACCCAGTACTTC. It encodes CASSARTGEETQYF. The V call is TRBV7-8, the J call TRBJ2-5; TRBD1 matches at 9 bases. The CDR3 totals 14 residues. Germline CDR1 and CDR2: SGHVS and FQNEAQ. Germline trimming cut 5 bases from V and 3 bases from J; bases unmatched to any gene: 4.

J is TRBJ1-5 and V is TRBV19; D perhaps matches TRBD1 (5 bases). The CDR3 totals 13 residues. Germline CDR1 reads LNHDA; CDR2 reads SQIVND (reference sequence). The V end lost 6 bases, the J end lost 4 bases, and 10 bases lay between the germline ends. CDR3 loop: CASSPTGNQPQHF. The CDR3 DNA reads as TGTGCCAGTAGCCCAACAGGAAATCAGCCCCAGCATTTT.

The rearrangement joins TRBV14 to TRBJ2-1, with D maybe TRBD1 (6 bases). Germline CDR1 SGHDN, CDR2 FVKESK. Trimming removed 5 bases from V and 4 bases from J, with 15 bases in between. The CDR3 runs 15 residues. The DNA of the CDR3 is TGTGCCAGCAGCGACGGGACACCTCTTTACAATGAGCAGTTCTTC. Its protein is CASSDGTPLYNEQFF.

The rearrangement joins TRBV29-1 to TRBJ2-1; TRBD1 aligns across 11 bases. CDR1 is SQVTM, CDR2 ANQGSEA, per germline. CDR3 size: 12 residues. V was pared by 7 bases and J by 7 bases, with 3 bases of the junction left unmatched. The CDR3 nucleotides read TGCAGCGCCCGGGACAGGGGGAATGAGCAGTTCTTC. This gives the protein CSARDRGNEQFF.

A remark on this clone: The same CDR3 also results from other DNA sequences found in this sample. The V gene is TRBV27, the J gene TRBJ2-7; D ambiguous. This CDR3 contains 13 residues. Germline V lookup: CDR1 MNHEY, CDR2 SMNVEV (reference sequence). V lost 6 bases, J lost 1 base, and 10 bases lay in between. The CDR3 DNA sequence: TGTGCCAGCAGACGACAAGCATCCTACGAGCAGTACTTC. This sequence encodes CASRRQASYEQYF.

This sequence joins TRBV18 and TRBJ1-2; the D gene is possibly TRBD1 (6 bases). This CDR3 has 14 residues. Germline lookup yields CDR1 KGHSH and CDR2 LQKENI. Trimming cost V 6 bases and J 4 bases, with 15 bases left between them. In DNA form, the CDR3 reads TGTGCCAGCTCGGCAAACAGGGAACCCTATGGCTACACCTTC. Its translation is CASSANREPYGYTF.

As regards this clone: Other DNA sequences in the sample encode the same CDR3. The chain links TRBV9 to TRBJ2-2; a possible D gene is TRBD2 (7 bases). The CDR3 covers 13 residues. In germline, CDR1 is SGDLS, CDR2 YYNGEE. V lost 2 bases, J lost 6 bases, and 8 bases lay in between. The CDR3 spells CASSVGGPGELFF. CDR3 nucleotide sequence: TGTGCCAGCAGCGTGGGGGGGCCCGGGGAGCTGTTTTTT.

This clone has a handful of counts. The V gene is TRBV18, the J gene TRBJ1-5, with D possibly being TRBD1 (5 bases). The CDR3 has 14 amino acids. Trimming left V 3 bases short and J 5 bases short, with 11 bases between. Germline V gene lookup returns CDR1 KGHSH and CDR2 LQKENI. The CDR3 DNA is TGTGCCAGCTCACCCGGGGAGGGGTATCAGCCCCAGCATTTT. Protein: CASSPGEGYQPQHF.

This chain links TRBV7-2 with TRBJ2-3; D gene unclear. The CDR3 consists of 13 residues. From germline, CDR1 is SGHTA and CDR2 FQGNSA. Trimming removed 5 bases from V and 4 bases from J, with 10 bases in between. CDR3 DNA: TGTGCCAGCAGCGCCAGCAGCGCAGATACGCAGTATTTT. As protein: CASSASSADTQYF.

This clone has a handful of counts. The rearrangement uses TRBV29-1 and TRBJ1-1; possibly TRBD1 for D (5 bases). From germline, CDR1 is SQVTM and CDR2 ANQGSEA. Between the trimmed V and J ends, which lost 7 bases and 1 base, there was a span of 10 bases. The CDR3 covers 12 residues. CDR3 sequence (DNA): TGCAGCGCACCCCAGGGGAACACTGAAGCTTTCTTT. Translation: CSAPQGNTEAFF.

V usage is TRBV4-1 and J usage is TRBJ1-6; 9 bases agree with TRBD1. Losses at the gene ends were 1 base for V and 7 bases for J; bases not matched to a gene: 8. Germline V gene data show CDR1 as MGHRA and CDR2 as YSYEKL. The length of the CDR3 is 17 residues. The chain's CDR3 is CASSQAYSGTGNSPLHF. CDR3 DNA sequence: TGCGCCAGCAGCCAAGCGTATTCCGGGACAGGGAATTCACCCCTCCACTTT.

This chain joins TRBV7-9 and TRBJ1-1; D call uncertain. Per germline, CDR1 SEHNR and CDR2 FQNEAQ (reference sequence). With 4 bases removed from V and 8 bases from J, the gap between germline ends came to 14 bases. This CDR3 spans 13 amino acids. The CDR3 nucleotides read TGTGCCAGCAGCTCCGCCGAGGCCTGGGAAGCTTTCTTT. This translates into CASSSAEAWEAFF. Combining the CDR3 with reference TRBV7-9 and TRBJ1-1 gives the whole variable domain DTGVSQNPRHKITKRGQNVTFRCDPISEHNRLYWYRQTLGQGPEFLTYFQNEAQLEKSRLLSDRFSAERPKGSFSTLEIQRTEQGDSAMYLCASSSAEAWEAFFGQGTRLTVV.

CDR3 nucleotide sequence: TGTGCCTGGGGACTGAGTGGCTACACCTTC. The encoded protein is CAWGLSGYTF. The chain couples TRBV30 to TRBJ1-2; D is unresolved. There are 10 residues in the CDR3. Germline V gives CDR1 GTSNPN, CDR2 SVGIG (reference sequence). V dropped 5 bases and J dropped 7 bases, with 8 bases sitting between them.

The sample holds a few counts of this clone. V gene TRBV29-1 combines with J gene TRBJ1-2; 12 bases fit TRBD1. The CDR3 length is 16 residues. Trimming took 6 bases from V and 0 from J; bases not matched to a gene: 8. From germline, CDR1 is SQVTM and CDR2 ANQGSEA. CDR3 loop: CSVYGTGGPANYGYTF. DNA for the CDR3: TGCAGCGTCTACGGGACAGGGGGCCCAGCTAACTATGGCTACACCTTC.

The chain uses TRBV2 and TRBJ1-4; maybe TRBD1 (6 bases). V lost 4 bases to trimming and J lost 0 bases, with 15 bases between them. Looked up from germline, CDR1 is SNHLY and CDR2 is FYNNEI. This CDR3 is built from 17 residues. CDR3 bases: TGTGCCAGCAGTGGGGAACGGGGACAATCAACTAATGAAAAACTGTTTTTT. Translated, it gives CASSGERGQSTNEKLFF.

This clone was picked up a small number of times. The J gene is TRBJ2-6, the V gene TRBV6-6; D is ambiguous. CDR1 and CDR2 from the germline V gene are MNHNY and SVGAGI (reference sequence). The ends were cut back, 8 bases at V and 0 bases at J, with 11 bases in the middle. This CDR3 comprises 15 residues. CDR3 nucleotides: TGTGCCAGCTCCGCTGGGCTCTCTGGGGCCAACGTCCTGACTTTC. Encoded protein: CASSAGLSGANVLTF.

The chain links TRBV29-1 to TRBJ2-1; tentative D call: TRBD1 (6 bases). Trimming stripped 7 bases from V and 6 bases from J, with 19 bases between. The CDR3 covers 14 residues. The germline V gene encodes CDR1 SQVTM and CDR2 ANQGSEA. CDR3 bases: TGCAGCGGCCTACCAGGGGTACTCTCCAATGAGCAGTTCTTC. Its translation: CSGLPGVLSNEQFF.

V gene TRBV7-2 combines with J gene TRBJ2-2; D is uncertain. Germline V lookup: CDR1 SGHTA, CDR2 FQGNSA. Trimming shortened V by 5 bases and J by 7 bases, and 17 bases separated the two germline ends. This CDR3 region has 15 residues. The CDR3 loop is CASSPRLGISGELFF. Written as DNA, the CDR3 is TGTGCCAGCAGCCCGAGATTGGGCATAAGCGGGGAGCTGTTTTTT.

This clone was observed once. The germline gene is not matched at one end of the junction; a read error may be the cause. This sequence joins TRBV7-8 and TRBJ1-2; a possible D gene is TRBD1 (6 bases). The CDR3 runs 14 residues. CDR1 is SGHVS and CDR2 is FQNEAQ in the germline V gene. This CDR3 reads CASRLEPGDYGYTF. Written as DNA, the CDR3 is TGTGCCAGCAGATTAGAGCCAGGGGACTATGGCTACACCTTC. Looking up the rest from reference TRBV7-8 and TRBJ1-2 gives the full variable domain: GAGVSQSPRYKVAKRGQDVALRCDPISGHVSLFWYQQALGQGPEFLTYFQNEAQLDKSGLPSDRFFAERPEGSVSTLKIQRTQQEDSAVYLCASRLEPGDYGYTFGSGTRLTVV.

This chain joins TRBV5-1 and TRBJ1-2, with 9 bases that match TRBD1. There are 12 residues in the CDR3. V shed 4 bases, J shed 13 bases, and the junction held 8 bases outside the gene matches. Germline V lookup: CDR1 SGHRS, CDR2 YFSETQ. The DNA of the CDR3 is TGCGCCAGCAGCGAGAGGACAGGGGTGGGCACCTTC. It translates to CASSERTGVGTF. Based on the CDR3 plus reference TRBV5-1 and TRBJ1-2, the full variable domain is KAGVTQTPRYLIKTRGQQVTLSCSPISGHRSVSWYQQTPGQGLQFLFEYFSETQRNKGNFPGRFSGRQFSNSRSEMNVSTLELGDSALYLCASSERTGVGTFGSGTRLTVV.

The V call is TRBV30, the J call TRBJ2-7; 9 nucleotides agree with TRBD1. The CDR3 loop spans 13 amino acids. With V trimmed by 3 bases and J by 12 bases, 12 bases remained unmatched. Germline values: CDR1 GTSNPN, CDR2 SVGIG (reference sequence). Here the CDR3 DNA reads TGTGCCTGGAGAGCATCGGACAGGGGTACGCCGTACTTC. This sequence encodes CAWRASDRGTPYF.